This T cell receptor beta chain derives from a study of technical replicates of blood from a handful of donors. Only in-frame clones appear in the TCRdb table, and some are missing; sequencing was by immunoSEQ multiplex PCR. The table records some 77,000 clones, roughly 93% of them present only once. Sequencing was done on a sample of T cells isolated from PBMCs. The sequence was collected from a human donor in good health.

In DNA form, the CDR3 reads TGCGCCAGCAGCCCTGACAAATACGAGCAGTACTTC. Its protein product is CASSPDKYEQYF. The chain links TRBV4-3 to TRBJ2-7; no clear D. The ends were cut back, 4 bases at V and 4 bases at J, with 8 bases in the middle. The CDR3 is 12 residues long. Germline-derived CDR1 and CDR2 are LGHNA and YSLEER.